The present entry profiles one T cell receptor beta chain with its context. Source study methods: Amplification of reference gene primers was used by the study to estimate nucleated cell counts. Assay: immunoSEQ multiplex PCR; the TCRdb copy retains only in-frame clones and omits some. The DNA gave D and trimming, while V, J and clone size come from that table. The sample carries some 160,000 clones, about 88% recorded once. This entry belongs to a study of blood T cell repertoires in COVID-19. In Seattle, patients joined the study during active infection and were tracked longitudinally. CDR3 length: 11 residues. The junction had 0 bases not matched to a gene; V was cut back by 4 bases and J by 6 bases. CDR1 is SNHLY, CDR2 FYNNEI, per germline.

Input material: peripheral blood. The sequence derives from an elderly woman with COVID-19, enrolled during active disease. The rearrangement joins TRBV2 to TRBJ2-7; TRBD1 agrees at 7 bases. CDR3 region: CASSGDSEQYF. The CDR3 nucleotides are TGTGCCAGCAGTGGGGACAGCGAGCAGTACTTC.